This is a list of T cell receptor beta chains from one sample in a study of cytomegalovirus exposure and HLA in healthy donors. The protocol was immunoSEQ multiplex PCR, while the TCRdb copy is restricted to in-frame clones and leaves out a portion. The sample includes roughly 300,000 clones, more than 80% of them seen just once. Material: PBMCs. All receptors derive from a woman younger than 35 in good health and CMV-seronegative. Each CDR3 is given with its conserved first and last residue. The order of the fields is D gene, clone size, V gene, J gene, CDR3 DNA, CDR3 protein. The D gene is left open where the match is weak. Not every row has a clone size; where given, it reads once, few, many or a size class.

.	.	TRBV27	TRBJ2-3	TGTGCCACCAAGGCCGCGGGGTGGGGAACAGATACGCAGTATTTT	CATKAAGWGTDTQYF
TRBD2	.	TRBV9	TRBJ2-5	TGTGCCAGCAGCCCCGGGGGGTTCCAAGAGACCCAGTACTTC	CASSPGGFQETQYF
TRBD2	once	TRBV2	TRBJ2-3	TGTGCCAGCAGTGGAATTAGCGGGCCTACGCAGTATTTT	CASSGISGPTQYF
.	.	TRBV6-5	TRBJ2-1	TGTGCCAGCCGGCCTACTAGCCTCAATGAGCAGTTCTTC	CASRPTSLNEQFF
.	.	TRBV7-3	TRBJ2-7	TGTGCCAGCAGCTTACAGGGGACCTCCTACGAGCAGTACTTC	CASSLQGTSYEQYF
.	.	TRBV30	TRBJ1-3	TGTGCCTGGAGTCACAGGGAGTCTGGAAACACCATATATTTT	CAWSHRESGNTIYF
.	.	TRBV11-1	TRBJ2-7	TGTGCCAGCAGCTTAGACAGCATCCCCCGCGAGCAGTACTTC	CASSLDSIPREQYF
TRBD1	.	TRBV5-1	TRBJ1-4	TGCGCCAGCAGCTCCGGACAGGCTGCAACTAATGAAAAACTGTTTTTT	CASSSGQAATNEKLFF
.	.	TRBV7-2	TRBJ2-3	TGTGCCAGCAGGACGAAAGGACTTGTCACAGATACGCAGTATTTT	CASRTKGLVTDTQYF
TRBD2	.	TRBV9	TRBJ2-7	TGTGCCAGCAGCGCGGGACTAGCCTACGAGCAGTACTTC	CASSAGLAYEQYF
TRBD1	.	TRBV6-5	TRBJ1-5	TGTGCCAGCAGTCTGGGACAGAGGGATCAGCCCCAGCATTTT	CASSLGQRDQPQHF
TRBD2	few	TRBV4-3	TRBJ2-7	TGCGCCAGCAGCCGGGCGGGGACGGGGGGGACCATCGAGCAGTACTTC	CASSRAGTGGTIEQYF
TRBD2	.	TRBV27	TRBJ2-1	TGTGCCAGCAGCCGTCCCTCTAGCGGGAGTAGGAATGAGCAGTTCTTC	CASSRPSSGSRNEQFF
TRBD2	.	TRBV4-3	TRBJ2-7	TGCGCCAGCAGCCGATACCTAGCGGGAGCCTACGAGCAGTACTTC	CASSRYLAGAYEQYF
TRBD2	.	TRBV2	TRBJ2-4	TGTGCCAGCAAGACTAGCGGGAGGACCCTAGCCAAAAACATTCAGTACTTC	CASKTSGRTLAKNIQYF
.	once	TRBV5-1	TRBJ2-1	TGCGCCAGCAGCTTGGCCACCGGGAGCTACAATGAGCAGTTCTTC	CASSLATGSYNEQFF
TRBD2	once	TRBV10-3	TRBJ2-1	TGTGCCGTCTCATCTACTAGCGTCTATGAGCAGTTCTTC	CAVSSTSVYEQFF
.	.	TRBV10-3	TRBJ2-7	TGTGCCATCAGCGACAGAAGCTACGAGCAGTACTTC	CAISDRSYEQYF